These 9 T cell receptor beta chains originate from one sample sequenced in a study of tumor-infiltrating lymphocytes in primary liver carcinoma. They got blood RNA out of unsorted whole blood and also pulled out germline DNA. With around 520 ng total RNA as template and a constant-region primer, TCR beta cDNA was made. Three nested multiplex PCR rounds of slightly modified ARM-PCR generated TCR beta libraries. The first two PCR rounds, roughly 10 cycles each, used TRBV1-TRBV30 forward primers and a C-beta reverse primer. TCRdb reprocessed the multiplex PCR reads with MiXCR, giving one entry per CDR3 protein. The repertoire holds 150,000 to 200,000 distinct CDR3 sequences, with 65% as singletons. Sequencing was performed on peripheral blood. The source is a woman aged 60-70 years with primary liver carcinoma and hepatitis B virus infection.

Written as DNA, the CDR3 is TGTGCCAGCAGGAACTCAGCGGGCTGCAACAATCAGCCCCAGCATTTT. Amino acids: CASRNSAGCNNQPQHF. This rearrangement joins TRBV6-6 to TRBJ1-5; D ambiguous. The CDR3 length is 16 residues. The V and J ends lost 6 bases and 3 bases respectively, with 18 bases between them. The germline CDR1 and CDR2 sequences are MNHNY and SVGAGI (reference sequence).

This clonotype has more than one count but fewer than ten. The J gene is TRBJ2-3, the V gene TRBV7-9, with D possibly TRBD2 on 7 matching bases. In germline, CDR1 is SEHNR, CDR2 FQNEAQ (reference sequence). V shed 5 bases and J shed 1 base, with 10 bases lying between them. This CDR3 comprises 14 residues. This CDR3 is CASSGGAGTDTQYF. CDR3 nucleotides: TGTGCCAGCAGCGGGGGGGCGGGCACAGATACGCAGTATTTT.

For this clonotype: With a much larger clone just one base away, this may be a read error. The V and J genes are TRBV6-5 and TRBJ2-5, with D unclear. CDR3 length: 15 amino acids. The germline V gene encodes CDR1 MNHEY and CDR2 SVGAGI. The CDR3 DNA reads as TGTGCCACCAGTTACGGCGGTAGCCGAAGAGAGACCCAGTACTTC. Its protein product is CATSYGGSRRETQYF.

The chain uses TRBV5-1 and TRBJ2-7; D is unresolved. CDR3 length equals 11 residues. The germline CDR1 and CDR2 sequences are SGHRS and YFSETQ. CDR3 sequence reads: CASSFSQEQYF. DNA of the CDR3: TGCGCAAGTAGCTTCAGTCAAGAGCAGTACTTC.

Details on this clonotype: One base away lies a much larger clone, so this may be a sequencing read error. The chain links TRBV7-8 to TRBJ2-5; D perhaps matches TRBD1 (6 bases). Germline V gene lookup returns CDR1 SGHVS and CDR2 FQNEAQ. This CDR3 comprises 15 residues. CDR3 region: CVSSFYGQRQETQYF. CDR3 bases: TGTGTCAGCAGCTTTTATGGACAGAGACAAGAGACCCAGTACTTC.

The chain combines TRBV29-1 with TRBJ1-1, with D possibly TRBD1 on 5 matching bases. V lost 3 bases to trimming and J lost 5 bases, with 19 bases between them. CDR3 length equals 15 residues. Germline V lookup: CDR1 SQVTM, CDR2 ANQGSEA. The DNA of the CDR3 is TGCAGCGTTGACGGGGGGTGGGGGATGAGGACTGAAGCTTTCTTT. Translated: CSVDGGWGMRTEAFF.

Notes on this clonotype: A single base separates this from a much larger clone, so it may be a read error. V usage is TRBV5-6 and J usage is TRBJ1-2; a possible D gene is TRBD1 (5 bases). V was shortened by 0 bases and J by 12 bases, with 21 bases between the two germline ends. The germline V gene encodes CDR1 SGHDT and CDR2 YYEEEE. This CDR3 has 15 residues. CDR3 in amino acids: CASSLVNSGPGGDTF. CDR3 sequence (DNA): TGTGCCAGCAGCTTGGTGAACTCAGGGCCGGGCGGCGACACCTTC.

The gene calls are TRBV4-1 and TRBJ2-1; 9 bases agree with TRBD2. Germline CDR1 and CDR2: MGHRA and YSYEKL. V lost 1 base and J lost 6; bases outside the gene matches: 7. The CDR3 spans 16 residues. The CDR3 nucleotides are TGCGCCAGCAGCCAAGGTTGGCTAGCGGGAACCAATGAGCAGTTCTTC. Translated: CASSQGWLAGTNEQFF.

In this sample, this clonotype turned up many times. The chain couples TRBV6-1 to TRBJ2-5; no reliable D call. This CDR3 comprises 12 residues. The germline CDR1 and CDR2 sequences are MNHNS and SASEGT. V gave up 6 bases and J gave up 5 bases, with 10 bases separating them. CDR3 sequence reads: CASSRELETQYF. For the CDR3, the DNA is TGTGCCAGCAGCCGAGAATTGGAGACCCAGTACTTC.